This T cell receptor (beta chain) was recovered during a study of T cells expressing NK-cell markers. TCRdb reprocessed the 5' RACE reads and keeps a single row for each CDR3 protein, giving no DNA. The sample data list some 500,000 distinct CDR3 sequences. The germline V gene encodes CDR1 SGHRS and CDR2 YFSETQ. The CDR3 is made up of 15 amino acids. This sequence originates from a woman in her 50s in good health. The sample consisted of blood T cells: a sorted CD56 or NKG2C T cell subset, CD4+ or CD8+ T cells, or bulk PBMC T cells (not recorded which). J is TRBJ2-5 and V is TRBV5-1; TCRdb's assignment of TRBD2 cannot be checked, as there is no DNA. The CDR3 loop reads CASSLALAGVETQYF.